Presented here are 4 T cell receptor beta chains from one specimen sequenced in a study of blood T cell repertoires in COVID-19. Generated by immunoSEQ multiplex PCR, the TCRdb table keeps only in-frame clones and is missing some. The table includes fewer than 250,000 clones, around 90% detected once. Specimen: peripheral blood. These receptors were obtained from a young man with COVID-19, enrolled during active disease.

The chain is built from TRBV19 and TRBJ2-7; tentatively, D is TRBD1 (5 bases). Germline CDR1 is LNHDA and CDR2 is SQIVND (reference sequence). The CDR3 length is 14 residues. V was cut by 0 bases and J by 4 bases, with 10 bases left in between. The CDR3 spells CASSIEDRQYEQYF. The CDR3 DNA sequence: TGTGCCAGTAGTATAGAAGACAGACAATACGAGCAGTACTTC.

This sequence joins TRBV4-1 and TRBJ2-2, with a weak D call TRBD1 (7 bases). V lost 0 bases and J 2 bases, leaving 19 bases between the germline ends. The CDR3 has 19 residues. The germline V gene has CDR1 MGHRA and CDR2 YSYEKL. Here the CDR3 reads CASSQDQAGGTINTGELFF. The CDR3 bases are TGCGCCAGCAGCCAAGATCAGGCAGGGGGGACGATAAACACCGGGGAGCTGTTTTTT.

This clone was found a few times. The J gene is TRBJ1-6, the V gene TRBV5-4; D remains unclear. Trimming removed 0 bases at V and 5 bases at J, with 12 bases between. Germline V gene sequence: CDR1 SGHNT, CDR2 YYREEE (reference sequence). This CDR3 spans 16 amino acids. DNA for the CDR3: TGTGCCAGCAGCTTGGCCCCCGAGGCTAATAATTCACCCCTCCACTTT. It translates to CASSLAPEANNSPLHF.

The V and J genes are TRBV9 and TRBJ1-1; 8 positions match TRBD1. The CDR3 runs to 19 residues. The trim removed 3 bases at V and 0 bases at J, leaving 16 bases unmatched. Germline CDR1 is SGDLS and CDR2 is YYNGEE. Written as DNA, the CDR3 is TGTGCCAGCAGCGCTGGACGAGGACAGGGCCGGACTATGAACACTGAAGCTTTCTTT. It specifies CASSAGRGQGRTMNTEAFF.